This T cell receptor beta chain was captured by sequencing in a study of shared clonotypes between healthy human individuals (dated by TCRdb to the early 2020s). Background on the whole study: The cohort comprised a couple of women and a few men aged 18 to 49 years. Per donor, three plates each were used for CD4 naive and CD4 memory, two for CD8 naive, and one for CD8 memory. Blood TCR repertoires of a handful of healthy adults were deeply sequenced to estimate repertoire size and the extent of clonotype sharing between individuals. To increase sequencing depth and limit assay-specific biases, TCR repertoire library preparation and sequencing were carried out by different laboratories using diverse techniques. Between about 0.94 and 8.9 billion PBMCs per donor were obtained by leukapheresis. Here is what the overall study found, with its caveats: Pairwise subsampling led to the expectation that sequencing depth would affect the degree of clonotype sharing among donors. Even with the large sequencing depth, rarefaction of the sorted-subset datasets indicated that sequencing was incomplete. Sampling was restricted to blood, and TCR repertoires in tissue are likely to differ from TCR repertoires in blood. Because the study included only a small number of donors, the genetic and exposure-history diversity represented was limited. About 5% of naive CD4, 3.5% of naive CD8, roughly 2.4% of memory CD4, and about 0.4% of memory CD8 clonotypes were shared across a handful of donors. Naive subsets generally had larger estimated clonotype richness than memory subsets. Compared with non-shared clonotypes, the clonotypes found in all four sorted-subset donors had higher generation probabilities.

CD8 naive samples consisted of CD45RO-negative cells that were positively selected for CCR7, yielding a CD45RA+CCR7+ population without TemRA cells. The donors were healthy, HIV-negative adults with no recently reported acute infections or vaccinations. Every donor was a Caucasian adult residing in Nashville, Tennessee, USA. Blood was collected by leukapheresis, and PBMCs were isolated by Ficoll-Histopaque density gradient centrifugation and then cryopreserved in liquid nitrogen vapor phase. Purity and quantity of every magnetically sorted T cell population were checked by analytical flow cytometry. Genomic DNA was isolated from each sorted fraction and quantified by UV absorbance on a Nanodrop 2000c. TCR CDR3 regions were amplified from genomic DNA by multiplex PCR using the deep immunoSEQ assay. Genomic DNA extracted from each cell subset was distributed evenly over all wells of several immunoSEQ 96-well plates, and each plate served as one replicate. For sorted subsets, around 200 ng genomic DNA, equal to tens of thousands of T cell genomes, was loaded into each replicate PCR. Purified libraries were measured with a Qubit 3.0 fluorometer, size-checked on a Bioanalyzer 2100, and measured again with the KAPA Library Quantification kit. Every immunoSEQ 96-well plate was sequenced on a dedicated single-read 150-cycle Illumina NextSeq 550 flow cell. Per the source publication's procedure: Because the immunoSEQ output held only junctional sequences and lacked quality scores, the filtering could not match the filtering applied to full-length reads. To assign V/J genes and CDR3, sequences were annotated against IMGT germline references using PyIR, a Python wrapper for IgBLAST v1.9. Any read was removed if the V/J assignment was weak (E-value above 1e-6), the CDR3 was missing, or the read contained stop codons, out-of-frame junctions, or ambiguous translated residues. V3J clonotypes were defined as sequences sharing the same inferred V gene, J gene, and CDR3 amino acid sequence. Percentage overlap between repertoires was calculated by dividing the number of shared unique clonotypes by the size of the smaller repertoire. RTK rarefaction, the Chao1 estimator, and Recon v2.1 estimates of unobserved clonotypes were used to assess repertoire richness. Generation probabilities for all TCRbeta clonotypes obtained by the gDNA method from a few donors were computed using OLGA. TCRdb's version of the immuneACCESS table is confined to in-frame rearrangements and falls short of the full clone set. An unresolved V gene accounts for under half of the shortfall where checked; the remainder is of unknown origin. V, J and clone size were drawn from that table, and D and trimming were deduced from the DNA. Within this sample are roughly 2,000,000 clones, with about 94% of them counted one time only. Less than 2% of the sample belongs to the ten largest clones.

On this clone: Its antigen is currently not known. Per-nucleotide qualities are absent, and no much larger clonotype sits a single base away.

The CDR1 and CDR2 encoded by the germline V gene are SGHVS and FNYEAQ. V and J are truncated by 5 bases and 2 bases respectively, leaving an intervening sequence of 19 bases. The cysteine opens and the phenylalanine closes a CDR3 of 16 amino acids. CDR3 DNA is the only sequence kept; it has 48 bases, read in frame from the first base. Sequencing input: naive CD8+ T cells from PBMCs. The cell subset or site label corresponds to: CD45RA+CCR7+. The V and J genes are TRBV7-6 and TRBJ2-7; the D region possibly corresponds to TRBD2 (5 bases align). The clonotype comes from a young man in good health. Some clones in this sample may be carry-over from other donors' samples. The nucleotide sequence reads TGTGCCAGCAGCCCCACGACCGGGGTAGGTACCTACGAGCAGTACTTC. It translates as CASSPTTGVGTYEQYF. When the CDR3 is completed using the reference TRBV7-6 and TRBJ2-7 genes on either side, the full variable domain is GAGVSQSPRYKVTKRGQDVALRCDPISGHVSLYWYRQALGQGPEFLTYFNYEAQQDKSGLPNDRFSAERPEGSISTLTIQRTEQRDSAMYRCASSPTTGVGTYEQYFGPGTRLTVT.